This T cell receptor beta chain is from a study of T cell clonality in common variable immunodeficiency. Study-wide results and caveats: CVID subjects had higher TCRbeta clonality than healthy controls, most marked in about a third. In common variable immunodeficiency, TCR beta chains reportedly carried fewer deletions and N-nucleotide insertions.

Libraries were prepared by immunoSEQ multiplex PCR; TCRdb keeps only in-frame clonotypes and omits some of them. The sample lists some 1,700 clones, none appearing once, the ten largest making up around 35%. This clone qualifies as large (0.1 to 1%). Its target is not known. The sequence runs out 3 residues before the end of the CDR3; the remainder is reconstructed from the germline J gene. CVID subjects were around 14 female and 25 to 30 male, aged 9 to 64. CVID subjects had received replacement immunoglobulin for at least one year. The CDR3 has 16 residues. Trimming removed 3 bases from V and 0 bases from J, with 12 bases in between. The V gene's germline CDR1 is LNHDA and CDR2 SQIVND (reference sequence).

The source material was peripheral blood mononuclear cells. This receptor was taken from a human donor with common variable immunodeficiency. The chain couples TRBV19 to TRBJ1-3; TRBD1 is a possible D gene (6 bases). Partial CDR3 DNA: TGTGCCAGTAGTATGGGGGCCTGGCCCTCTGGAAACACC. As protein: CASSMGAWPSGNT. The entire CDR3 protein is CASSMGAWPSGNTIYF.